These 26 T cell receptor beta chains came from one sample sequenced in a study of identical twins. TCRdb re-analysed the 5' RACE reads in MiXCR, keeping a single row per CDR3 protein. The sample has more than 250,000 distinct CDR3 sequences; approximately 8.5% are singletons. This sample was shared with a second study, whose subject was yellow fever vaccine responses in identical twins.

The sample consisted of memory (CD45RO+) T cells sorted from blood. The receptors originated from a woman aged 18-29 years in good health.

This clonotype was recorded at least ten times. CDR3 sequence (DNA): TGTGCCAGCAGTCAACTACTAGCGGGGTTGGAGACCCAGTACTTC. Encoded protein: CASSQLLAGLETQYF. The V gene is TRBV2, the J gene TRBJ2-5; TRBD2 matches at 10 bases. Germline CDR1 and CDR2: SNHLY and FYNNEI. The CDR3 is 15 amino acids. V lost 5 bases to trimming and J lost 5 bases; unmatched junction nucleotides: 8.

A single count supports this clonotype. The genes are TRBV5-5 and TRBJ2-7; maybe TRBD1 (6 bases). There are 15 residues in the CDR3. V was pared by 4 bases and J by 1 base, with 15 bases between. Germline V CDR1 and CDR2: SGHKS, YYEKEE (reference sequence). CDR3 in DNA: TGTGCCAGCAGCACGGGACACTCGTCTTCCTACGAGCAGTACGTC. Translated: CASSTGHSSSYEQYV.

This clonotype showed up just a few times. V gene TRBV5-1 combines with J gene TRBJ2-5; D is undetermined. The CDR3 sequence is 13 residues long. V was clipped by 4 bases and J by 4 bases, with 11 bases between them. CDR1 is SGHRS and CDR2 is YFSETQ in the germline V gene. CDR3 sequence (DNA): TGCGCCAGCAGCCGGGCCCGGGTAGAGACCCAGTACTTC. Translated: CASSRARVETQYF.

The chain uses TRBV6-6 and TRBJ2-3, with D possibly being TRBD1 (5 bases). The V end lost 6 bases, the J end lost 10 bases, and 14 bases lay between the germline ends. Germline-derived CDR1 and CDR2 are MNHNY and SVGAGI (reference sequence). The CDR3 is 12 amino acids. CDR3 in DNA: TGTGCCAGCAGCCCCGCAGGGTCGGCGCAGTATTTT. Its translation is CASSPAGSAQYF.

V gene TRBV7-3 combines with J gene TRBJ1-6, with a possible D match to TRBD1 (5 bases). This CDR3 contains 16 residues. Germline V gene data show CDR1 as SGHTA and CDR2 as FQGTGA. Trimming pared 4 bases from V and 10 bases from J, leaving 20 bases between. CDR3 sequence (DNA): TGTGCCAGCAGCTCGGGGCCCCAGGGCTCGGGATCACCCCTCCACTTT. Residues: CASSSGPQGSGSPLHF. Based on the CDR3 plus reference TRBV7-3 and TRBJ1-6, the full variable domain is GAGVSQTPSNKVTEKGKYVELRCDPISGHTALYWYRQSLGQGPEFLIYFQGTGAADDSGLPNDRFFAVRPEGSVSTLKIQRTERGDSAVYLCASSSGPQGSGSPLHFGNGTRLTVT.

This clonotype has a handful of counts. The rearrangement joins TRBV19 to TRBJ2-7, with D perhaps TRBD1 or TRBD2 (5 bases each). This CDR3 is built from 15 residues. Trimming took off 6 bases at V and 4 bases at J, with 19 bases between the two ends. In germline, CDR1 is LNHDA, CDR2 SQIVND (reference sequence). CDR3 sequence (DNA): TGTGCCAGTAGCAAGACCGGGACGGTTTCATACGAGCAGTACTTC. As protein: CASSKTGTVSYEQYF. Variable domain in full (rest from reference TRBV19 and TRBJ2-7): DGGITQSPKYLFRKEGQNVTLSCEQNLNHDAMYWYRQDPGQGLRLIYYSQIVNDFQKGDIAEGYSVSREKKESFPLTVTSAQKNPTAFYLCASSKTGTVSYEQYFGPGTRLTVT.

This chain joins TRBV7-2 and TRBJ2-3, with D perhaps matching TRBD1 or TRBD2 (5 bases each). CDR1 is SGHTA and CDR2 is FQGNSA in the germline V gene. The V and J ends lost 1 base and 0 bases respectively, with 17 bases between them. The CDR3 spans 18 residues. This chain's CDR3 is CASSLGKSGTGSTDTQYF. For the CDR3, the DNA is TGTGCCAGCAGCTTAGGCAAGAGCGGCACAGGTAGCACAGATACGCAGTATTTT.

A word on this clonotype: One end of the junction varies from germline; a read error may be responsible. This sequence joins TRBV6-1 and TRBJ2-4, with D possibly TRBD1 on 5 matching bases. Germline values: CDR1 MNHNS, CDR2 SASEGT. There are 14 residues in the CDR3. The CDR3 loop is CASRTGPRADIRYF. As DNA, the CDR3 is TGTGCCAGCAGAACTGGACCCCGTGCGGACATTCGGTACTTC.

The chain combines TRBV19 with TRBJ1-1; no firm D call. This CDR3 has 13 residues. V was cut by 1 base and J by 6 bases, with 9 bases left in between. Germline CDR1 LNHDA, CDR2 SQIVND (reference sequence). The CDR3 reads CASSIGKWAEAFF. The CDR3 DNA follows: TGTGCCAGTAGTATAGGGAAGTGGGCTGAAGCTTTCTTT. The full variable domain, with the rest looked up from reference TRBV19 and TRBJ1-1, is DGGITQSPKYLFRKEGQNVTLSCEQNLNHDAMYWYRQDPGQGLRLIYYSQIVNDFQKGDIAEGYSVSREKKESFPLTVTSAQKNPTAFYLCASSIGKWAEAFFGQGTRLTVV.

V usage is TRBV29-1 and J usage is TRBJ2-1; 9 nucleotides align to TRBD1. This CDR3 contains 15 residues. J gave up 2 bases and V 3 bases, and 5 bases lay outside the gene matches. Germline loops: CDR1 SQVTM, CDR2 ANQGSEA. CDR3 protein: CSVEGTGSPYNEQFF. CDR3 nucleotides: TGCAGCGTTGAGGGGACAGGGAGCCCCTACAATGAGCAGTTCTTC.

This clonotype has a handful of counts. This sequence joins TRBV5-1 and TRBJ2-1; the D is unclear. Germline assignment: CDR1 SGHRS and CDR2 YFSETQ. V was trimmed by 0 bases and J by 10 bases, leaving 8 bases between them. The CDR3 contains 12 residues. CDR3 region: CASSLDRYEQFF. In DNA, the CDR3 is TGCGCCAGCAGCTTGGATAGGTACGAGCAGTTCTTC.

The chain links TRBV20-1 to TRBJ1-2, with D perhaps TRBD1 (5 bases). The ends were cut back, 4 bases at V and 7 bases at J, with 16 bases in the middle. Germline V gene lookup returns CDR1 DFQATT and CDR2 SNEGSKA (reference sequence). The CDR3 spans 13 residues. The CDR3 DNA sequence: TGCAGTGCTAAGCCACGGGGGGTTGGTGGCTACACCTTC. It translates to CSAKPRGVGGYTF.

In this sample, this clonotype turned up many times. The V gene is TRBV7-9, the J gene TRBJ2-7, with D perhaps being TRBD1 or TRBD2 (5 bases each). CDR1 and CDR2 (germline): SEHNR, FQNEAQ (reference sequence). The CDR3 has 13 residues. The ends were cut back, 3 bases at V and 6 bases at J, with 12 bases in the middle. CDR3 in amino acids: CASSFGTSVEQYV. The CDR3 DNA follows: TGTGCCAGCAGCTTCGGGACCTCCGTCGAGCAGTACGTC.

This sequence joins TRBV28 and TRBJ2-1; 7 bases fit TRBD1. The germline V gene has CDR1 MDHEN and CDR2 SYDVKM. The CDR3 length is 16 residues. J gave up 8 bases and V 1 base, and 11 bases lay outside the gene matches. In nucleotides, the CDR3 is TGTGCCAGCAGTTTATTTGGGACAGAGGCCTCCGATGAGCAGTTCTTC. Protein: CASSLFGTEASDEQFF.

This chain uses TRBV2 with TRBJ2-1, with a tentative D call TRBD1 (5 bases). This CDR3 has 18 amino acids. Germline values: CDR1 SNHLY, CDR2 FYNNEI. The germline V and J ends were trimmed by 3 bases and 5 bases, with 23 bases remaining between them. The CDR3 coding sequence is TGTGCCAGCAGTGAGGGGCCCTTGGGCAGGGATCTAAACAATGAGCAGTTCTTC. Amino acids: CASSEGPLGRDLNNEQFF. Complete variable domain (other parts from reference TRBV2 and TRBJ2-1): EPEVTQTPSHQVTQMGQEVILRCVPISNHLYFYWYRQILGQKVEFLVSFYNNEISEKSEIFDDQFSVERPDGSNFTLKIRSTKLEDSAMYFCASSEGPLGRDLNNEQFFGPGTRLTVL.

This clonotype was detected many times. This sequence joins TRBV5-1 and TRBJ2-2, with D perhaps TRBD1 (6 bases). There are 13 residues in the CDR3. Deletions cut 0 bases from V and 6 bases from J, with 6 bases between. Per the germline V gene, CDR1 is SGHRS and CDR2 is YFSETQ. The CDR3 DNA reads as TGCGCCAGCAGCTTGGACAGGGCCGGGGAGCTGTTTTTT. It codes for CASSLDRAGELFF.

The V call is TRBV29-1, the J call TRBJ2-7; no reliable D call. Trimming shortened V by 7 bases and J by 4 bases, and 20 bases separated the two germline ends. Per the germline V gene, CDR1 is SQVTM and CDR2 is ANQGSEA. The CDR3 has 14 amino acids. The CDR3 loop is CSASDGTSLYEQYF. The CDR3 DNA follows: TGCAGCGCCTCTGACGGAACCTCTCTGTACGAGCAGTACTTC.

This clonotype occurred many times. In nucleotides, the CDR3 is TGCAGCGCCATGGTCGGGGGCACTGAAGCTTTCTTT. Amino acid sequence: CSAMVGGTEAFF. V usage is TRBV29-1 and J usage is TRBJ1-1; a possible D gene is TRBD1 (5 bases). V lost 7 bases to trimming and J lost 4 bases, with 13 bases between them. The CDR3 spans 12 residues. Germline assignment: CDR1 SQVTM and CDR2 ANQGSEA.

This clonotype was counted only a few times. The chain has TRBV20-1 and TRBJ2-5; 7 positions match TRBD1. In germline, CDR1 is DFQATT, CDR2 SNEGSKA (reference sequence). CDR3 size: 14 residues. The V gene end was trimmed by 4 bases and the J gene end by 2 bases; junction bases not matched to a gene: 7. The CDR3 DNA follows: TGCAGTGCTAAAGGGACAGCCTCTCAAGAGACCCAGTACTTC. It codes for CSAKGTASQETQYF.

This clonotype was seen a few times. This chain joins TRBV25-1 and TRBJ2-4, with no clear D. V lost 3 bases and J 3 bases, leaving 9 bases between the germline ends. CDR1 MGHDK and CDR2 SYGVNS come from the germline V gene. This CDR3 is built from 14 residues. CDR3 nucleotide sequence: TGTGCCAGCAGTGACGGGCAGATCAAAAACATTCAGTACTTC. Translation gives CASSDGQIKNIQYF.

This clonotype was picked up many times. The gene calls are TRBV27 and TRBJ1-2; 11 bases are shared with TRBD1. The V and J ends lost 5 bases and 4 bases, in that order; junction bases with no gene match: 6. Germline V CDR1 and CDR2: MNHEY, SMNVEV (reference sequence). The length of the CDR3 is 15 residues. The CDR3 nucleotides read TGTGCCAGCAGTCCCCGGGACAGGGGGACCTATGGCTACACCTTC. This gives the protein CASSPRDRGTYGYTF.

The chain uses TRBV20-1 and TRBJ2-1; 11 positions agree with TRBD1. V was clipped by 5 bases and J by 9 bases; unmatched bases: 3. Germline V gene data show CDR1 as DFQATT and CDR2 as SNEGSKA (reference sequence). CDR3 length: 12 amino acids. The CDR3 sequence is CSAVDRGLEQFF. CDR3 bases: TGCAGTGCTGTGGACAGGGGGCTTGAGCAGTTCTTC.

This sequence joins TRBV7-2 and TRBJ2-3, with 9 bases lining up with TRBD1. Germline V gene sequence: CDR1 SGHTA, CDR2 FQGNSA. The CDR3 has 15 residues. The trim removed 5 bases at V and 2 bases at J, leaving 5 bases unmatched. The DNA of the CDR3 is TGTGCCAGCAGCCCGGGGACAGGGCACACAGATACGCAGTATTTT. Encoded protein: CASSPGTGHTDTQYF.

This clonotype was counted a few times. The chain couples TRBV28 to TRBJ1-4; D gene unclear. Trimming shortened V by 6 bases and J by 3 bases, and 14 bases separated the two germline ends. The CDR3 is 15 residues long. Germline-derived CDR1 and CDR2 are MDHEN and SYDVKM. CDR3 sequence: CASRERMAANEKLFF. The CDR3 DNA is TGTGCCAGCAGGGAGCGGATGGCGGCTAATGAAAAACTGTTTTTT.

This clonotype came up many times. The chain carries TRBV5-5 and TRBJ1-1, with D possibly being TRBD1 (5 bases). Deletions cut 0 bases from V and 8 bases from J, with 11 bases between. The CDR3 length is 13 residues. The germline V gene has CDR1 SGHKS and CDR2 YYEKEE (reference sequence). The CDR3 sequence: CASSLVFGGEAFF. CDR3 sequence (DNA): TGTGCCAGCAGCTTGGTTTTTGGGGGAGAAGCTTTCTTT.

This clonotype has at least ten counts. The chain uses TRBV12-3 or TRBV12-4 and TRBJ1-5; D remains unclear. This CDR3 is built from 13 residues. Trimming took off 3 bases at V and 5 bases at J, with 8 bases between the two ends. Here the CDR3 DNA reads TGTGCCAGCAGTTTCTCGGACTATCAGCCCCAGCATTTT. Translated: CASSFSDYQPQHF.